This T cell receptor (beta chain) was observed in a study of beta chain features in type 1 diabetes. Study details: What patients shared with healthy donors was a similar profile of age, gender and cell yields. The samples had around 98 million sorted cells examined in all.

Investigators reverse transcribed all isolated RNA, so they sequenced expressed TCRB transcripts. Assay used: immunoSEQ multiplex PCR; TCRdb lists only in-frame clones, some missing. The table lists 640,000 or so clones, 13% of them singletons. Cells sorted by CD45RO/CCR7/CD25/CD127/CD95/CD27 comprised CD4+ naive, central memory, regulatory and stem cell-like memory cells. V was clipped by 2 bases and J by 1 base; unmatched bases: 2. Germline CDR1 ENHRY, CDR2 SYGVKD. The CDR3 contains 14 residues. Study-level results: There was a moderate but significant shortening of TCRB CDR3s in all four CD4+ subsets of Type 1 diabetes patients. High-TCR-expressing cells could be over-represented by cDNA sequencing.

This clone showed up just a few times. What it binds is not known. The chain is built from TRBV10-3 and TRBJ2-7, with 7 bases fitting TRBD1. Sequencing was performed on naive CD4+ T cells from blood. The receptor comes from a man aged 18 to 30 with type 1 diabetes. The CDR3 DNA reads TGTGCCATCAGTGAGGGACAGGCGTCCTACGAGCAGTACTTC. Translated, it gives CAISEGQASYEQYF.